This TCR beta chain was obtained from a study of cytomegalovirus exposure and HLA in healthy donors. Study background: The same platform as the roughly 700 first-cohort repertoires was used for the 120 validation repertoires, a later analysis reported. General study findings and limits: Cytomegalovirus status was reportedly diagnosed by the classifier with high sensitivity and specificity. Most TCR sequences were seen very rarely across donors, but some public TCRs occurred in many. Researchers catalogued over 150 TCR beta chains as cytomegalovirus-associated.

The method was immunoSEQ multiplex PCR; TCRdb's version includes in-frame clones alone and lacks a portion of them. The data show around 190,000 clones, around 85% seen once. The V end lost 6 bases, the J end lost 1 base, and 13 bases lay between the germline ends. The CDR3 consists of 15 residues. Germline CDR1 is MNHEY and CDR2 is SVGAGI. With respect to this clone: As yet, its antigen is unknown.

Sequencing was done on a sample of PBMCs. The receptor was isolated from a young man in good health and CMV-seropositive. V and J are TRBV6-5 and TRBJ1-5; D possibly corresponds to TRBD1 (5 bases). Here the CDR3 reads CASSRDFGSNQPQHF. The DNA of the CDR3 is TGTGCCAGCAGCCGGGACTTCGGAAGCAATCAGCCCCAGCATTTT.